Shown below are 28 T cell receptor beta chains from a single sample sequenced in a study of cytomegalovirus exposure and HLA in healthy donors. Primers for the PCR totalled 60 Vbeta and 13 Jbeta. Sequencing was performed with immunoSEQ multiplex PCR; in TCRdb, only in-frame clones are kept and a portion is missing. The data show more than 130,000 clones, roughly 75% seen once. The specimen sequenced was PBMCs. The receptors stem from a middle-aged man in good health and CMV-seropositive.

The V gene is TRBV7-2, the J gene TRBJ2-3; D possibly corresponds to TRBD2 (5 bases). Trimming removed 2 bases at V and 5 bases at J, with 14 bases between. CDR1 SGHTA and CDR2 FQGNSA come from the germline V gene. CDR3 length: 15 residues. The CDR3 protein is CASSLLTGLEDTQYF. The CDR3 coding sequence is TGTGCCAGCAGCTTATTAACGGGGTTAGAAGATACGCAGTATTTT.

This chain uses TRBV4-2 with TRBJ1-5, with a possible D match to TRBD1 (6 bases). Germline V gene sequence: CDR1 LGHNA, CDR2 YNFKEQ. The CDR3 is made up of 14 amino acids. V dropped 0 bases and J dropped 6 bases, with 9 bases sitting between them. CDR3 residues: CASSQDNRAQPQHF. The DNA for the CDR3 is TGTGCCAGCAGCCAAGATAACAGGGCTCAGCCCCAGCATTTT.

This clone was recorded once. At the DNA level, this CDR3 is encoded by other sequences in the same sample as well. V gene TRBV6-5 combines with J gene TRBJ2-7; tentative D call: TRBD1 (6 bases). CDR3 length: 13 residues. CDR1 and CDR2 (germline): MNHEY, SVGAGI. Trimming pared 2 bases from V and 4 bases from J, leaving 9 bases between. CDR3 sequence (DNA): TGTGCCAGCAGTTACGCCAGGGGTTACGAGCAGTACTTC. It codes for CASSYARGYEQYF.

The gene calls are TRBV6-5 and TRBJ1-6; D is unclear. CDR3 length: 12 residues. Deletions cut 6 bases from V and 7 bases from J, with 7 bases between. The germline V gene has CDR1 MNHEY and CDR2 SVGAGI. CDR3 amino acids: CASRYANSPLHF. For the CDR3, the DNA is TGTGCCAGCAGATACGCGAATTCACCCCTCCACTTT.

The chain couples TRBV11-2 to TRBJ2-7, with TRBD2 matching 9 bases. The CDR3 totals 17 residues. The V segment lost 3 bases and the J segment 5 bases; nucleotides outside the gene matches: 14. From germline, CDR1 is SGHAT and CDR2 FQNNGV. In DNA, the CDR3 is TGTGCCAGCAGCTTGGACCGACTAGCGGCCAATAAGGACGAGCAGTACTTC. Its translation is CASSLDRLAANKDEQYF.

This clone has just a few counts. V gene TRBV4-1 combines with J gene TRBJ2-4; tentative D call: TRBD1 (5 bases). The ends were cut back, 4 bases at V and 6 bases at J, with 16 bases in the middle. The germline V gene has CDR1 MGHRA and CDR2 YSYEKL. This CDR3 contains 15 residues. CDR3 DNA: TGCGCCAGCAGCCCCGTGCCAGGGATCGGAAACATTCAGTACTTC. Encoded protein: CASSPVPGIGNIQYF.

The DNA for the CDR3 is TGTGCCAGCAGCCGTAGCGGAGGGACCTACGAGCAGTACTTC. Translation: CASSRSGGTYEQYF. This chain joins TRBV7-2 and TRBJ2-7, with D possibly matching TRBD2 (6 bases). CDR1 is SGHTA and CDR2 is FQGNSA in the germline V gene. The CDR3 totals 14 residues. Trimming took 5 bases from V and 2 from J, leaving 13 bases between them. The whole variable domain, remainder taken from reference TRBV7-2 and TRBJ2-7, is GAGVSQSPSNKVTEKGKDVELRCDPISGHTALYWYRQSLGQGLEFLIYFQGNSAPDKSGLPSDRFSAERTGGSVSTLTIQRTQQEDSAVYLCASSRSGGTYEQYFGPGTRLTVT.

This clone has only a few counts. CDR3 coding DNA: TGTGCCAGCAACCCTATAGCGGGAGCCAGAGATACGCAGTATTTT. Translating it yields CASNPIAGARDTQYF. V and J are TRBV5-5 and TRBJ2-3; 9 positions match TRBD2. The trim removed 6 bases at V and 5 bases at J, leaving 10 bases unmatched. This CDR3 contains 15 residues. Per germline, CDR1 SGHKS and CDR2 YYEKEE (reference sequence).

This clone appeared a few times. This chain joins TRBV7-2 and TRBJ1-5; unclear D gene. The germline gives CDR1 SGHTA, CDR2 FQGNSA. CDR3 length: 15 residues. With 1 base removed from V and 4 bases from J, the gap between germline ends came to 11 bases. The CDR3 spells CASSLDHTKNQPQHF. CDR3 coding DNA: TGTGCCAGCAGCTTAGACCACACGAAGAATCAGCCCCAGCATTTT.

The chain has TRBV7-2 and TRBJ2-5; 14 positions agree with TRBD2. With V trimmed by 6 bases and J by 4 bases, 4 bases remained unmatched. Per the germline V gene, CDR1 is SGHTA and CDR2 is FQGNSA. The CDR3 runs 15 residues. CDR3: CASRRLAGGSETQYF. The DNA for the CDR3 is TGTGCCAGCAGACGACTAGCGGGGGGGTCAGAGACCCAGTACTTC.

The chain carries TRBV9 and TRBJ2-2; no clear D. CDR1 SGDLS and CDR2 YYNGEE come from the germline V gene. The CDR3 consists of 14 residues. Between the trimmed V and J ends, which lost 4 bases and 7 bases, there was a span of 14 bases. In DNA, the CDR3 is TGTGCCAGCAGCCCCCGGCGTGAGGACGGGGAGCTGTTTTTT. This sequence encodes CASSPRREDGELFF.

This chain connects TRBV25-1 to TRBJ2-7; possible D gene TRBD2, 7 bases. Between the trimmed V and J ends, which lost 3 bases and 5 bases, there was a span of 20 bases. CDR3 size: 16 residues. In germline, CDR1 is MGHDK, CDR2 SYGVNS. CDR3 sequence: CASSDKRRGGGNEQYF. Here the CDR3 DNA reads TGTGCCAGCAGTGATAAGAGGAGAGGGGGGGGCAACGAGCAGTACTTC.

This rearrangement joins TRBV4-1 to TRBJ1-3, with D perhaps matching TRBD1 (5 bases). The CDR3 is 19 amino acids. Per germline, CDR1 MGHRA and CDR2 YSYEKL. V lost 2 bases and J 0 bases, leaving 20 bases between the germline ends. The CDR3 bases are TGCGCCAGCAGCCAACAATTTTCGACAGCACAGTTCTCTGGAAACACCATATATTTT. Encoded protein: CASSQQFSTAQFSGNTIYF.

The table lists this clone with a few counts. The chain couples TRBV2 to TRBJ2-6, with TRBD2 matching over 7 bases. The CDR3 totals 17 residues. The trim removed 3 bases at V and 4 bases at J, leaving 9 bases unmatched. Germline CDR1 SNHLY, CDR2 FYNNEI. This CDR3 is CASSDSGVGRGANVLTF. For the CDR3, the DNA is TGTGCCAGCAGTGACAGCGGGGTTGGGAGGGGGGCCAACGTCCTGACTTTC.

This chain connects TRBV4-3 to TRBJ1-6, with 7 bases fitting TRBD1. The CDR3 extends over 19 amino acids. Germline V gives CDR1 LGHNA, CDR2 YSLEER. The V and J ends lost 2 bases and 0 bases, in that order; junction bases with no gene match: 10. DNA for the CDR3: TGCGCCAGCAGCCAAACCCAGAGGACAGGACGCTCCTATAATTCACCCCTCCACTTT. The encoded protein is CASSQTQRTGRSYNSPLHF.

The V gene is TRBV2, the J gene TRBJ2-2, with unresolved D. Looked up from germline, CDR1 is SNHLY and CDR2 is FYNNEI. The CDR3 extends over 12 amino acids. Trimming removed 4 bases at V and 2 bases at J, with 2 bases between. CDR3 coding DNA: TGTGCCAGCAGTGCTAACACCGGGGAGCTGTTTTTT. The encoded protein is CASSANTGELFF. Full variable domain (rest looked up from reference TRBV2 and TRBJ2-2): EPEVTQTPSHQVTQMGQEVILRCVPISNHLYFYWYRQILGQKVEFLVSFYNNEISEKSEIFDDQFSVERPDGSNFTLKIRSTKLEDSAMYFCASSANTGELFFGEGSRLTVL.

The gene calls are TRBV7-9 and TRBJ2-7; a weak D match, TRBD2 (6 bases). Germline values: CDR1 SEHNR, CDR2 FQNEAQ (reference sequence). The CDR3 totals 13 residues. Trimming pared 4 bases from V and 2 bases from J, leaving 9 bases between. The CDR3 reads CASSSGTPYEQYF. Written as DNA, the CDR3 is TGTGCCAGCAGCTCTGGGACTCCCTACGAGCAGTACTTC.

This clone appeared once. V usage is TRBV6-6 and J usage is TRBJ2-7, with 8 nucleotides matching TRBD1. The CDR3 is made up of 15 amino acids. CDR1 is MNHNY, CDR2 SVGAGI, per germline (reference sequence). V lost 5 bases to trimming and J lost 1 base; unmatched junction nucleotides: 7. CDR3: CASSNRQGSSYEQYF. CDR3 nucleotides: TGTGCCAGCAGTAACCGACAGGGGTCTTCCTACGAGCAGTACTTC.

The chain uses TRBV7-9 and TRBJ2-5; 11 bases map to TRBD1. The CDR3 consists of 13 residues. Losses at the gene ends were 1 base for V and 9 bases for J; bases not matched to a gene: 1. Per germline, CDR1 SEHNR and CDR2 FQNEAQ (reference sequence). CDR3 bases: TGTGCCAGCAGCTTAGAGGGACAGGGGGCCCAGTACTTC. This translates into CASSLEGQGAQYF.

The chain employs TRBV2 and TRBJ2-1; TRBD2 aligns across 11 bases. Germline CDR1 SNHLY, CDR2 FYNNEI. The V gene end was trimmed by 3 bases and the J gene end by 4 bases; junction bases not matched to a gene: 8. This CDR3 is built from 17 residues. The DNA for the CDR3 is TGTGCCAGCAGTGATGCACTGGGACTAGCGGCTTACAATGAGCAGTTCTTC. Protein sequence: CASSDALGLAAYNEQFF.

The CDR3 reads CASSLTRTTGHDEQYF. The DNA for the CDR3 is TGTGCCAGCAGCTTAACCCGTACGACAGGTCACGACGAGCAGTACTTC. This chain links TRBV7-9 with TRBJ2-7, with D possibly TRBD1 on 6 matching bases. Germline V gives CDR1 SEHNR, CDR2 FQNEAQ (reference sequence). Trimming took 2 bases from V and 5 from J, leaving 19 bases between them. The CDR3 has 16 amino acids. The full variable domain, completed using reference TRBV7-9 and TRBJ2-7, is DTGVSQNPRHKITKRGQNVTFRCDPISEHNRLYWYRQTLGQGPEFLTYFQNEAQLEKSRLLSDRFSAERPKGSFSTLEIQRTEQGDSAMYLCASSLTRTTGHDEQYFGPGTRLTVT.

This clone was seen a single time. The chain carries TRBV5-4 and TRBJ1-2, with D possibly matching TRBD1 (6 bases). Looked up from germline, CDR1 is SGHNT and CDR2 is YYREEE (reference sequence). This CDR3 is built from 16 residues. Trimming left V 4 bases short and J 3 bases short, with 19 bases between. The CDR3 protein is CASSIATGEKDYGYTF. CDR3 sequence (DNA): TGTGCCAGCAGCATTGCGACAGGCGAGAAGGACTATGGCTACACCTTC. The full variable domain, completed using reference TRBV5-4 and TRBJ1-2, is ETGVTQSPTHLIKTRGQQVTLRCSSQSGHNTVSWYQQALGQGPQFIFQYYREEENGRGNFPPRFSGLQFPNYSSELNVNALELDDSALYLCASSIATGEKDYGYTFGSGTRLTVV.

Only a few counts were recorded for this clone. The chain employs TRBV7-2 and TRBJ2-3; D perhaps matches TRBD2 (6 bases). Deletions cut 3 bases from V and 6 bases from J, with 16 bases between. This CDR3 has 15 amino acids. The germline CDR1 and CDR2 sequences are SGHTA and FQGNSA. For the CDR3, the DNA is TGTGCCAGCAGCTTCGGGACTGTCCCCCGGGATACGCAGTATTTT. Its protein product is CASSFGTVPRDTQYF.

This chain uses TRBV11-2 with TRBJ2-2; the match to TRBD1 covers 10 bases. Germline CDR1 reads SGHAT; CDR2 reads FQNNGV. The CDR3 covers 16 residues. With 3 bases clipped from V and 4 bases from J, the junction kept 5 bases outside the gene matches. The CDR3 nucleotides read TGTGCCAGCAGCTTCCGGGACAGGGGAAGCACCGGGGAGCTGTTTTTT. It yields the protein CASSFRDRGSTGELFF.

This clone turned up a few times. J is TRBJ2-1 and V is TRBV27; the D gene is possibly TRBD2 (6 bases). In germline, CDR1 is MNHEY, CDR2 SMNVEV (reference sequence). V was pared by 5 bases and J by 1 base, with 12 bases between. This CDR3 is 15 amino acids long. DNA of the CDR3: TGTGCCAGCAGTACCCATCGGGGGTCCTACAATGAGCAGTTCTTC. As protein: CASSTHRGSYNEQFF.

CDR3 bases: TGTGCCAGCAGCGGGACTAGCGTTAGCACAGATACGCAGTATTTT. This sequence encodes CASSGTSVSTDTQYF. The V gene is TRBV6-1, the J gene TRBJ2-3; the match to TRBD2 covers 10 bases. There are 15 residues in the CDR3. Unmatched junction bases numbered 3, after V lost 6 bases and J lost 0 bases. Germline V CDR1 and CDR2: MNHNS, SASEGT.

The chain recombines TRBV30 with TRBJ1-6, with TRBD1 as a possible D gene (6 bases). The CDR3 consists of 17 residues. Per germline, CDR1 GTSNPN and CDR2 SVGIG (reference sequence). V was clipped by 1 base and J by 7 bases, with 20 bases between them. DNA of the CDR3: TGTGCCTGGAGTGCGTCGCGATTACAGGGCCCCAATTCACCCCTCCACTTT. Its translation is CAWSASRLQGPNSPLHF.

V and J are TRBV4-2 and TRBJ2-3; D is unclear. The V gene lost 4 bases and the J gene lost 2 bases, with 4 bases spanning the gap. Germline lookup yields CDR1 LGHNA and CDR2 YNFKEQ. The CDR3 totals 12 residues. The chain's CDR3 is CASSLFTDTQYF. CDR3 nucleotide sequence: TGTGCCAGCAGCCTATTCACAGATACGCAGTATTTT.